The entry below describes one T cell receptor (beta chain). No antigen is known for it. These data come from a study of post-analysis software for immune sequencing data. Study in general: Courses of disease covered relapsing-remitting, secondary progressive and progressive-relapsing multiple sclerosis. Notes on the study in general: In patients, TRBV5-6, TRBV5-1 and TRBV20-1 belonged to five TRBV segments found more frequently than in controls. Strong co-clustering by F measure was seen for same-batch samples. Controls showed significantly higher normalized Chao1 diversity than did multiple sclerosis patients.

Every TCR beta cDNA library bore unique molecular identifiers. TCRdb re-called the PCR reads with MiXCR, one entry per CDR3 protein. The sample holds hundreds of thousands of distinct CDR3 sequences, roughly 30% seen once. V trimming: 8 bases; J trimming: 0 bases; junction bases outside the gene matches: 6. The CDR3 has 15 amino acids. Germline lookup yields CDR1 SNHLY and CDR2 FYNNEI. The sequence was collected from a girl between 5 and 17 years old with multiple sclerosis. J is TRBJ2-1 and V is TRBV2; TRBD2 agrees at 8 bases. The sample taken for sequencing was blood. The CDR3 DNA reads TGTGCCAGCGGGGCCGGGACTAGCTCCTACAATGAGCAGTTCTTC. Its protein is CASGAGTSSYNEQFF.